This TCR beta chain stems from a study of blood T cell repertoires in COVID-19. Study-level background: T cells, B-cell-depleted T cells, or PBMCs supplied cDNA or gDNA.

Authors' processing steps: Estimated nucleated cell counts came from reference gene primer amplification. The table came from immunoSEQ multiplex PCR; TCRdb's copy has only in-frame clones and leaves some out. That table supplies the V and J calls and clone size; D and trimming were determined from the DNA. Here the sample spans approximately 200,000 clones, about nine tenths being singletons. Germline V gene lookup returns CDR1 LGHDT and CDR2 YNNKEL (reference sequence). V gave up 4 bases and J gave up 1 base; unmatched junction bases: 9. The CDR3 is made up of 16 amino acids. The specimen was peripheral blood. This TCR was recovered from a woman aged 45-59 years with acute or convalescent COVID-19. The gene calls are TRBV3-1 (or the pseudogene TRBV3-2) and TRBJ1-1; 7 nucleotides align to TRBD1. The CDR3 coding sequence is TGTGCCAGCAGCCGCGGACAGGCTGAGGGGAACACTGAAGCTTTCTTT. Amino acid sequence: CASSRGQAEGNTEAFF.